These 14 T cell receptor beta chains came from one sample sequenced in a study of graft-versus-host responses after intestinal transplantation. These receptors lack a known antigen. The table came from immunoSEQ multiplex PCR; TCRdb's copy has only in-frame clones and leaves some out. The sample carries 99,000 or so clones, about 90% recorded once. The sequencing used unstimulated CD4+ T cells sorted from spleen or lymph node cells, collected before intestinal transplant. These receptors came from a human donor who received an intestinal transplant.

The V gene is TRBV28, the J gene TRBJ1-6; TRBD1 aligns across 7 bases. The junction had 12 bases not matched to a gene; V was cut back by 3 bases and J by 7 bases. This CDR3 contains 17 residues. The germline V gene has CDR1 MDHEN and CDR2 SYDVKM. This CDR3 is CASSFPPGGTANSPLHF. The CDR3 DNA sequence: TGTGCCAGCAGTTTCCCCCCCGGGGGGACAGCAAATTCACCCCTCCACTTT.

This chain connects TRBV7-6 to TRBJ1-1; 9 nucleotides line up with TRBD1. V shed 0 bases, J shed 1 base, and the junction held 3 bases outside the gene matches. Per the germline V gene, CDR1 is SGHVS and CDR2 is FNYEAQ. The CDR3 is made up of 16 amino acids. As DNA, the CDR3 is TGTGCCAGCAGCTTAGCATACAGGGGGCGGAACACTGAAGCTTTCTTT. Amino acid sequence: CASSLAYRGRNTEAFF.

CDR3 bases: TGTGCCACCAGCAGAGATGTCGGGGTGTCCTCCTACGAGCAGTACTTC. As protein: CATSRDVGVSSYEQYF. The chain links TRBV15 to TRBJ2-7; D might be TRBD2 (5 bases). The CDR3 consists of 16 residues. Germline V gives CDR1 LNHNV, CDR2 YYDKDF (reference sequence). Trimming stripped 0 bases from V and 0 bases from J, with 12 bases between.

CDR3 in DNA: TGCGCCAGCAGCCAAGGTCCAGGGTCAAGCACAGATACGCAGTATTTT. Protein sequence: CASSQGPGSSTDTQYF. The chain joins TRBV4-1 to TRBJ2-3, with a weak D call TRBD1 (5 bases). Germline V gene lookup returns CDR1 MGHRA and CDR2 YSYEKL. Trimming shortened V by 1 base and J by 0 bases, and 11 bases separated the two germline ends. The CDR3 has 16 residues.

The rearrangement uses TRBV2 and TRBJ2-1; D gene unclear. Germline CDR1 is SNHLY and CDR2 is FYNNEI. The CDR3 totals 14 residues. Trimming removed 7 bases at V and 0 bases at J, with 10 bases between. As DNA, the CDR3 is TGTGCCAGCACGGTCGAGAGCTCCTACAATGAGCAGTTCTTC. This sequence encodes CASTVESSYNEQFF.

The chain has TRBV6-5 and TRBJ1-5; D possibly corresponds to TRBD1 (5 bases). The CDR3 loop spans 15 amino acids. V lost 6 bases to trimming and J lost 1 base, with 13 bases between them. The germline V gene has CDR1 MNHEY and CDR2 SVGAGI. The CDR3 sequence: CASRYGRGSNQPQHF. The CDR3 coding sequence is TGTGCCAGCAGATACGGGCGGGGGAGCAATCAGCCCCAGCATTTT.

The chain is built from TRBV6-1 and TRBJ2-7, with 10 bases aligning to TRBD2. CDR3 length equals 14 residues. V dropped 4 bases and J dropped 9; count of bases not matched to a gene: 9. Germline lookup yields CDR1 MNHNS and CDR2 SASEGT. The CDR3 DNA reads TGTGCCAGCAGTGCCGGGCTAGCGGGAGTTTTGCAGTACTTC. Amino acid sequence: CASSAGLAGVLQYF.

This clone was observed a single time. The chain carries TRBV6-5 and TRBJ2-7; 9 bases are a match to TRBD1. The CDR3 runs to 16 residues. Germline V gene sequence: CDR1 MNHEY, CDR2 SVGAGI. J gave up 0 bases and V 2 bases, and 5 bases lay outside the gene matches. Here the CDR3 reads CASSYGTGWSSYEQYF. The CDR3, as DNA: TGTGCCAGCAGTTACGGGACAGGGTGGAGCTCCTACGAGCAGTACTTC.

V usage is TRBV27 and J usage is TRBJ1-1; D gene unclear. CDR1 is MNHEY and CDR2 is SMNVEV in the germline V gene (reference sequence). The CDR3 consists of 15 residues. The germline V and J ends were trimmed by 4 bases and 6 bases, with 18 bases remaining between them. CDR3 sequence (DNA): TGTGCCAGCAGTTCCCCCGGACGGACCATCGCTGAAGCTTTCTTT. Its protein is CASSSPGRTIAEAFF.

V and J are TRBV18 and TRBJ1-1; TRBD1 aligns across 9 bases. Germline loops: CDR1 KGHSH, CDR2 LQKENI. V trimming: 4 bases; J trimming: 11 bases; junction bases outside the gene matches: 5. The CDR3 consists of 12 residues. The DNA for the CDR3 is TGTGCCAGCTCACGGGACAGGGCAGACGCTTTCTTT. The encoded protein is CASSRDRADAFF.

The chain joins TRBV5-1 to TRBJ1-4, with 9 bases that match TRBD1. CDR3 length: 14 amino acids. V shed 5 bases, J shed 7 bases, and the junction held 6 bases outside the gene matches. Germline lookup yields CDR1 SGHRS and CDR2 YFSETQ. CDR3 DNA sequence: TGCGCCAGCAGGATCGACAGGGGGGGTGAAAAACTGTTTTTT. Protein: CASRIDRGGEKLFF. Full variable domain (outside the CDR3, taken from reference TRBV5-1 and TRBJ1-4): KAGVTQTPRYLIKTRGQQVTLSCSPISGHRSVSWYQQTPGQGLQFLFEYFSETQRNKGNFPGRFSGRQFSNSRSEMNVSTLELGDSALYLCASRIDRGGEKLFFGSGTQLSVL.

V and J are TRBV2 and TRBJ2-7, with D perhaps matching TRBD2 (5 bases). Trimming removed 3 bases at V and 2 bases at J, with 14 bases between. CDR1 and CDR2 from the germline V gene are SNHLY and FYNNEI. The CDR3 contains 15 residues. In nucleotides, the CDR3 is TGTGCCAGCAGTGATTTTCGGACGGGAACCTACGAGCAGTACTTC. This gives the protein CASSDFRTGTYEQYF.

The chain employs TRBV2 and TRBJ1-4, with 7 positions matching TRBD1. Germline V gene lookup returns CDR1 SNHLY and CDR2 FYNNEI. CDR3 size: 15 residues. Trimming cost V 4 bases and J 2 bases; bases outside gene matches: 4. CDR3 coding DNA: TGTGCCAGCAGTGTACAGGGGTTCACTAATGAAAAACTGTTTTTT. It translates to CASSVQGFTNEKLFF.

The gene calls are TRBV7-9 and TRBJ1-6, with 8 bases identical to TRBD1. V trimming: 3 bases; J trimming: 13 bases; junction bases outside the gene matches: 8. Germline-derived CDR1 and CDR2 are SEHNR and FQNEAQ (reference sequence). CDR3 length equals 14 residues. CDR3 bases: TGTGCCAGCAGCTTCGGACAGGGTCTGAGTCCCCTCCACTTT. Protein: CASSFGQGLSPLHF. Looking up the rest from reference TRBV7-9 and TRBJ1-6 gives the full variable domain: DTGVSQNPRHKITKRGQNVTFRCDPISEHNRLYWYRQTLGQGPEFLTYFQNEAQLEKSRLLSDRFSAERPKGSFSTLEIQRTEQGDSAMYLCASSFGQGLSPLHFGNGTRLTVT.